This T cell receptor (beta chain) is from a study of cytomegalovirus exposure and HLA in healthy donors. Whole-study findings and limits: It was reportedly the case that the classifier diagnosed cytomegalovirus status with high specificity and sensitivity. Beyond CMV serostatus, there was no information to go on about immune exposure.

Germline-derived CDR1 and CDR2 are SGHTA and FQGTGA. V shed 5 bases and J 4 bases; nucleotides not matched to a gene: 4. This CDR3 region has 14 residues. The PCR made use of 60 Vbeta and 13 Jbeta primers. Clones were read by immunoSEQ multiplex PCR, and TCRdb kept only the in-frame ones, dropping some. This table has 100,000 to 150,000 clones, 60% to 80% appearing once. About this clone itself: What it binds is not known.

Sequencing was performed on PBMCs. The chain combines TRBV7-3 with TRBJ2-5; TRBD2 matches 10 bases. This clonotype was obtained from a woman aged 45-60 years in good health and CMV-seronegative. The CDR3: CASSPRTSGETQYF. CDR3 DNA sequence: TGTGCCAGCAGCCCGAGGACTAGCGGAGAGACCCAGTACTTC.